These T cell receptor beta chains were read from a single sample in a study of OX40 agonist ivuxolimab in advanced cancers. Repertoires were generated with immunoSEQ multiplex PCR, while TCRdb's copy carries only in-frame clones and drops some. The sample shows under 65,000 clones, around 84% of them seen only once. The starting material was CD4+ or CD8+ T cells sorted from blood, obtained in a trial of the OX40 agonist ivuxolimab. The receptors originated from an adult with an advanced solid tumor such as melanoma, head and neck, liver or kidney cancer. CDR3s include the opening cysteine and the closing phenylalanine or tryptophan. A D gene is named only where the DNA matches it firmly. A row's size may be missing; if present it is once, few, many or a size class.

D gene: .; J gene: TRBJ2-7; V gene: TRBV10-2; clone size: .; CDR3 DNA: TGCGCCAGCAGGGGCACAGGGGAGGATTACTACGAGCAGTACTTC; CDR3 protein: CASRGTGEDYYEQYF
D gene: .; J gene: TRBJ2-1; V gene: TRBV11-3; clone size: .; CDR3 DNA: TGTGCCAGCAGCCGGGACTTACCATCCTACAATGAGCAGTTCTTC; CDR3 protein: CASSRDLPSYNEQFF
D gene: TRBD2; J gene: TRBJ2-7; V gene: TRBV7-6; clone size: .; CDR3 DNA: TGTGCCAGCAGCTATCGGGGGGACTCCTACGAGCAGTACTTC; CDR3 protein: CASSYRGDSYEQYF
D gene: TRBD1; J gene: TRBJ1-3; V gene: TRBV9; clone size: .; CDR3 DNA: TGTGCCAGCAGCGTAGCGTACGCAAGGACAGGGTCTGGAAACACCATATATTTT; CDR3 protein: CASSVAYARTGSGNTIYF
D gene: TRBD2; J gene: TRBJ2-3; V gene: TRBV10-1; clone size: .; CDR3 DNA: TGCGCCAGCAGTGGACATCCCCCCGTGGGCGGGGGGGCGACAGATACGCAGTATTTT; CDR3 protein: CASSGHPPVGGGATDTQYF
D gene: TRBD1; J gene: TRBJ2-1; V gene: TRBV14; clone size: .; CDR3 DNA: TGTGCCAGCAGCCTCCTAGGGACAGCTTACAATGAGCAGTTCTTC; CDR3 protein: CASSLLGTAYNEQFF
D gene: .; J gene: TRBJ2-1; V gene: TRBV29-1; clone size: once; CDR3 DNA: TGCAGCGCGGATGGGGAGCAGAGCTCCTACAATGAGCAGTTCTTC; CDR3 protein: CSADGEQSSYNEQFF
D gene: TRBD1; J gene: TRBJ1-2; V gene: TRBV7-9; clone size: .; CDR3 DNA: TGTGCCAGCAGCTTAGCGACGGGACAGGGGGCGGAGGGCTACACCTTC; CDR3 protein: CASSLATGQGAEGYTF
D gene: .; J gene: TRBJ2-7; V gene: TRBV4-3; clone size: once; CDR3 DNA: TGCGCCAGCAGCCAAGATCTAACCGGACCCTACGAGCAGTACTTC; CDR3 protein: CASSQDLTGPYEQYF
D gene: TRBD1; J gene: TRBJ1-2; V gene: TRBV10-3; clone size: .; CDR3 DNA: TGTGCCATTGGGACAGGGGGCATCTATGGCTACACCTTC; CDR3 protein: CAIGTGGIYGYTF
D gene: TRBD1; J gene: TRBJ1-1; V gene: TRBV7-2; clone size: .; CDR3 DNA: TGTGCCAGCAGCGCCCGGACAGGGGTTACTGAAGCTTTCTTT; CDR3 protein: CASSARTGVTEAFF
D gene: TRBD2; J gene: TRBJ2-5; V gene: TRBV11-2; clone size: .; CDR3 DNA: TGTGCCAGCACCGAGGGACTAGCGGGGGGAGGTGGAGAGACCCAGTACTTC; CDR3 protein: CASTEGLAGGGGETQYF
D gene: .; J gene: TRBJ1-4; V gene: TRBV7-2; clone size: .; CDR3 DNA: TGTGCCAGCAGCCCGATCGAGACCAGAGGGGAAAAACTGTTTTTT; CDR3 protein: CASSPIETRGEKLFF
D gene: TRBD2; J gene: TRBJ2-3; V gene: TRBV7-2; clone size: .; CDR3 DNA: TGTGCCAGCAGCCCCGGACTAGCGGGGAACCGAGATACGCAGTATTTT; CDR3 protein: CASSPGLAGNRDTQYF
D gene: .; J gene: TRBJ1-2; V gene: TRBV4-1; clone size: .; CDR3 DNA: TGCGCCAGCAGCCAGACCAAAGACAGTCTCTATGGCTACACCTTC; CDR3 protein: CASSQTKDSLYGYTF
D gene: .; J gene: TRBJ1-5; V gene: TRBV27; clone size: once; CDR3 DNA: TGTGCCAGCACCCCTTTCTTGGGACAGCCCCAGCATTTT; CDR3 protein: CASTPFLGQPQHF
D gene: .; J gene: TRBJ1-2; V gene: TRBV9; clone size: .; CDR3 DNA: TGTGCCAGCAGAAGCTCTGGACCCGCCGATGGCTACACCTTC; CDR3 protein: CASRSSGPADGYTF
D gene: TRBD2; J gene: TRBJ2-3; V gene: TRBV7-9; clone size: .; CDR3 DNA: TGTGCCAGCAGCTTAGATAATGCGGGGGGGCCGTCAGATACGCAGTATTTT; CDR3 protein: CASSLDNAGGPSDTQYF
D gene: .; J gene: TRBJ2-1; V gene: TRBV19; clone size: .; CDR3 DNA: TGTGCCAGTAGTCTGAGCAGGTGGGGGGCTTACAATGAGCAGTTCTTC; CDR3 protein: CASSLSRWGAYNEQFF
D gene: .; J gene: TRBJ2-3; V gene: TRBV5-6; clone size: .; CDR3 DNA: TGTGCCAGCAGCTTCAGTGGAGATACGCAGTATTTT; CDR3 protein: CASSFSGDTQYF
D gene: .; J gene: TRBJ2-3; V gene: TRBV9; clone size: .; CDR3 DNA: TGTGCCAGCAGCGGCTATAGCACAGATACGCAGTATTTT; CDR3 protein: CASSGYSTDTQYF
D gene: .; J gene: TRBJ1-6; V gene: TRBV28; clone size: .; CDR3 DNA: TGTGCCAGCAGTTTTGGACCAGGGAGCTCCTATAATTCACCCCTCCACTTT; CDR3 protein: CASSFGPGSSYNSPLHF
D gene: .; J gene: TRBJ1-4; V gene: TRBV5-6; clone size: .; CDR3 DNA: TGTGCCAGCAGCTTGAGCGGGAATCAGGAAAAACTGTTTTTT; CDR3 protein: CASSLSGNQEKLFF
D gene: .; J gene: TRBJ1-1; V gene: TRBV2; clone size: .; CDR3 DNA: TGTGCCAGCAACACCGGTGAAGCTTTCTTT; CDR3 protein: CASNTGEAFF
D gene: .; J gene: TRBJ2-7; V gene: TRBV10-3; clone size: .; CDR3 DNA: TGTGCCATCAGATTACAGGGATCTCCCTACGAGCAGTACTTC; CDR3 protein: CAIRLQGSPYEQYF
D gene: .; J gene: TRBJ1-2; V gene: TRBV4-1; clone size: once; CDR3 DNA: TGCGCCAGCAGCTTTCTATCGACGGAGCCTAACTATGGCTACACCTTC; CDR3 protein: CASSFLSTEPNYGYTF
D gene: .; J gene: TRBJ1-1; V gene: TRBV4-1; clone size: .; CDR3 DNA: TGCGCCAGCAGCCAAGATAATTTGGAAGCTGAAGCTTTCTTT; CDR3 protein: CASSQDNLEAEAFF
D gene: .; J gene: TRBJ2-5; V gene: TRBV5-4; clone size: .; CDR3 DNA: TGTGCCAGCAGCTTCTTAGAGACCCAGTACTTC; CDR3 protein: CASSFLETQYF
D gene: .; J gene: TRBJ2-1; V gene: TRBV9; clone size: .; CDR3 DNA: TGTGCCAGCAGCGTAGGCGGGACAGCCATTAGGGATGAGCAGTTCTTC; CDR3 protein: CASSVGGTAIRDEQFF
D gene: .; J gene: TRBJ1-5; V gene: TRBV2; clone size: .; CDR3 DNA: TGTGCCAGCAGTGAACACACCTATAGCAATCAGCCCCAGCATTTT; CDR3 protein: CASSEHTYSNQPQHF